These T cell receptor beta chains were read from a single sample in a study of vaccination effects on CD4 cells after COVID-19. The data were produced by immunoSEQ multiplex PCR, yet TCRdb's version contains in-frame clones alone and is incomplete. The repertoire holds around 50,000 clones, 55% to 75% seen once, with about 5% in the top ten. Their cognate antigens are unknown. Specimen: CD4+ T cells from PBMCs cultured without peptide, collected before COVID-19 vaccination. Receptors originate from a human donor who received a COVID-19 vaccine. Each CDR3 is given with its conserved first and last residue. A D gene is named only where the DNA matches it firmly. Clone size is shown for a subset of rows, as once, few, many or a class of expanded clone.

>.|TRBV7-8|.|TRBJ2-5
CASSLGVPGKTQYF
TGTGCCAGCAGCTTAGGGGTACCCGGGAAGACCCAGTACTTC
>TRBD1|TRBV30|.|TRBJ1-1
CAWSAYRDRVEAFF
TGTGCCTGGAGCGCCTACCGGGACAGGGTTGAAGCTTTCTTT
>TRBD1|TRBV28|.|TRBJ1-2
CASRAGTGGGRGYTF
TGTGCCAGCAGAGCCGGGACAGGGGGCGGCAGGGGCTACACCTTC
>TRBD2|TRBV11-2|.|TRBJ2-2
CASSSLAGGTGELFF
TGTGCCAGCAGCTCCCTAGCGGGAGGCACCGGGGAGCTGTTTTTT
>TRBD1|TRBV20-1|.|TRBJ1-5
CSASTGTAGQPQHF
TGCAGTGCCAGTACCGGGACAGCGGGTCAGCCCCAGCATTTT
>.|TRBV9|.|TRBJ2-1
CASSVATQLGGNNEQFF
TGTGCCAGCAGCGTAGCTACCCAACTCGGAGGGAACAATGAGCAGTTCTTC
>.|TRBV5-5|.|TRBJ2-3
CASSTGTDTQYF
TGTGCCAGCAGCACCGGCACAGATACGCAGTATTTT
>TRBD1|TRBV19|.|TRBJ1-5
CASSLDRMRHQPQHF
TGTGCCAGTAGCCTGGACAGGATGAGGCATCAGCCCCAGCATTTT
>TRBD1|TRBV7-6|.|TRBJ1-1
CASSAGQGRSNTEAFF
TGTGCCAGCAGCGCCGGACAGGGGAGGTCGAACACTGAAGCTTTCTTT
>TRBD1|TRBV10-3|.|TRBJ2-5
CAISDRTGYQETQYF
TGTGCCATCAGTGACCGGACAGGGTACCAAGAGACCCAGTACTTC
>.|TRBV10-3|.|TRBJ1-5
CAIAGAGGGQPQHF
TGTGCCATCGCGGGGGCCGGGGGTGGTCAGCCCCAGCATTTT
>TRBD1|TRBV28|.|TRBJ2-2
CASSLDRGGGNTGELFF
TGTGCCAGCAGTTTAGACAGGGGAGGAGGGAACACCGGGGAGCTGTTTTTT
>TRBD2|TRBV19|few|TRBJ2-3
CASSSGGADTQYF
TGTGCCAGTAGTAGCGGGGGGGCAGATACGCAGTATTTT
>.|TRBV29-1|.|TRBJ1-1
CSVTRGSGNTEAFF
TGCAGCGTAACCCGGGGGTCCGGGAACACTGAAGCTTTCTTT
>.|TRBV6-5|.|TRBJ1-3
CASRSVGGNTIYF
TGTGCCAGCAGATCTGTTGGTGGAAACACCATATATTTT
>.|TRBV14|few|TRBJ2-1
CASSQQGGNEQFF
TGTGCCAGCTCGCAACAGGGAGGCAATGAGCAGTTCTTC
>.|TRBV9|.|TRBJ2-2
CASSSPGMAAGELFF
TGTGCCAGCAGCTCGCCCGGGATGGCGGCCGGGGAGCTGTTTTTT
>.|TRBV4-1|.|TRBJ2-7
CASSQGRGAYEQYF
TGCGCCAGCAGCCAAGGCAGGGGTGCCTACGAGCAGTACTTC
>TRBD2|TRBV5-4|.|TRBJ2-1
CASSLGLAENEQFF
TGTGCCAGCAGCCTGGGACTAGCGGAGAATGAGCAGTTCTTC
>.|TRBV2|.|TRBJ1-1
CASSARPNTEAFF
TGTGCCAGCAGTGCCCGGCCGAACACTGAAGCTTTCTTT
>TRBD1|TRBV19|.|TRBJ2-2
CASSTIRTGGAGGTGELFF
TGTGCCAGTAGTACCATACGGACAGGGGGCGCCGGCGGCACCGGGGAGCTGTTTTTT
>.|TRBV9|once|TRBJ2-4
CASSLSQGRGIQYF
TGTGCCAGCAGCCTATCCCAGGGGCGAGGGATTCAGTACTTC
>TRBD2|TRBV4-3|.|TRBJ2-4
CASSQDPPGTTLAKNIQYF
TGCGCCAGCAGCCAAGACCCCCCGGGGACTACCCTAGCCAAAAACATTCAGTACTTC
>.|TRBV13|.|TRBJ1-1
CASSLVVVSAEAFF
TGTGCCAGCAGCTTAGTGGTGGTGAGCGCTGAAGCTTTCTTT
>.|TRBV18|.|TRBJ1-3
CASSPDSNSGNTIYF
TGTGCCAGCTCACCAGACAGTAACTCTGGAAACACCATATATTTT
>TRBD1|TRBV7-9|.|TRBJ2-7
CASSLAGTGSHEQYF
TGTGCCAGCAGCTTAGCCGGGACAGGGTCGCACGAGCAGTACTTC
>TRBD1|TRBV6-2/TRBV6-3|once|TRBJ1-1
CASSPWTGGIMNTEAFF
TGTGCCAGCAGTCCATGGACAGGGGGCATCATGAACACTGAAGCTTTCTTT
>TRBD1|TRBV27|.|TRBJ2-7
CASRPQGASPYEQYF
TGTGCCAGCAGACCTCAGGGGGCCTCTCCCTACGAGCAGTACTTC
>.|TRBV23-1|.|TRBJ1-4
CASRIKMDGWEKLFF
TGCGCCAGCAGGATCAAGATGGACGGTTGGGAAAAACTGTTTTTT
>.|TRBV5-1|.|TRBJ1-3
CASSLAEGNTIYF
TGCGCCAGCAGCTTGGCGGAGGGAAACACCATATATTTT
>TRBD2|TRBV5-1|.|TRBJ2-1
CASRPGTSGRPSNEQFF
TGCGCCAGCAGACCCGGGACTAGCGGGAGGCCGTCCAATGAGCAGTTCTTC
>.|TRBV28|few|TRBJ1-5
CASSPGGRLYSNQPQHF
TGTGCCAGCAGTCCTGGCGGACGTCTTTATAGCAATCAGCCCCAGCATTTT
>.|TRBV3-1/TRBV3-2|.|TRBJ2-5
CASSQDIGAGYF
TGTGCCAGCAGCCAAGATATCGGCGCAGGGTACTTC
>.|TRBV4-3|.|TRBJ1-1
CASSQEDRVNTEAFF
TGCGCCAGCAGCCAAGAGGACAGAGTGAACACTGAAGCTTTCTTT
>.|TRBV9|few|TRBJ2-3
CASSVGGTDTQYF
TGTGCCAGCAGCGTAGGTGGTACAGATACGCAGTATTTT
>.|TRBV6-1|once|TRBJ1-5
CASSDRGVNQPQHF
TGTGCCAGCAGTGACAGGGGTGTCAATCAGCCCCAGCATTTT
>.|TRBV29-1|few|TRBJ2-7
CSGASRTSFYYEQYF
TGCAGCGGGGCATCGCGCACTTCCTTCTACTACGAGCAGTACTTC
>.|TRBV28|few|TRBJ1-6
CASSYTGTLNSPLHF
TGTGCCAGCAGTTATACCGGGACGCTGAATTCACCCCTCCACTTT
>.|TRBV7-9|.|TRBJ2-7
CATENRYEQYF
TGTGCCACAGAAAACCGATACGAGCAGTACTTC
>.|TRBV7-3|once|TRBJ2-2
CASSSQGGGELFF
TGTGCCAGCAGCTCGCAGGGCGGCGGGGAGCTGTTTTTT
>TRBD1|TRBV6-6|.|TRBJ2-2
CASSPRQGSTGELFF
TGTGCCAGCAGTCCCCGACAGGGAAGTACCGGGGAGCTGTTTTTT
>TRBD1|TRBV28|.|TRBJ2-1
CASSLLRTGGYNEQFF
TGTGCCAGCAGTTTATTACGGACAGGGGGTTACAATGAGCAGTTCTTC
>.|TRBV12-3/TRBV12-4|.|TRBJ1-3
CASSLAAGVIYF
TGTGCCAGCAGTTTAGCGGCGGGGGTCATATATTTT
>.|TRBV6-5|.|TRBJ1-6
CASSYRARSNSPLHF
TGTGCCAGCAGTTACAGGGCACGGTCTAATTCACCCCTCCACTTT
>.|TRBV19|.|TRBJ1-5
CASSMSMGGNQPQHF
TGTGCCAGTAGTATGAGCATGGGGGGGAATCAGCCCCAGCATTTT
>.|TRBV6-2/TRBV6-3|.|TRBJ1-1
CASSYKGRNTEAFF
TGTGCCAGCAGTTATAAGGGCCGGAACACTGAAGCTTTCTTT
>.|TRBV6-2/TRBV6-3|few|TRBJ1-5
CASSYVKGSTYSNQPQHF
TGTGCCAGCAGTTACGTGAAGGGATCCACCTATAGCAATCAGCCCCAGCATTTT
>TRBD2|TRBV3-1/TRBV3-2|.|TRBJ2-7
CASSQETGRGQQYF
TGTGCCAGCAGCCAAGAAACCGGGAGGGGACAGCAGTACTTC
>.|TRBV5-4|once|TRBJ2-1
CASSKGSGNEQFF
TGTGCCAGCAGCAAGGGGAGCGGCAATGAGCAGTTCTTC
>TRBD1|TRBV29-1|few|TRBJ1-3
CSGRDRDSGNTIYF
TGCAGCGGTCGCGACAGGGACTCTGGAAACACCATATATTTT